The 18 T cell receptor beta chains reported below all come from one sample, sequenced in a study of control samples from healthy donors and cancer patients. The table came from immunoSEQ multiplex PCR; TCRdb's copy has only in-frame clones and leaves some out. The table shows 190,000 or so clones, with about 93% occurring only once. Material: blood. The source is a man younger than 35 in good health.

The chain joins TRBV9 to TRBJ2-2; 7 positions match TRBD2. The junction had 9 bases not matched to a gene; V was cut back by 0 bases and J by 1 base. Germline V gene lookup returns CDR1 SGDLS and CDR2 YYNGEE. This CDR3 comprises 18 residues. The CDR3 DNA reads TGTGCCAGCAGCGTAGCTGACGGGAGGACGGTGAACACCGGGGAGCTGTTTTTT. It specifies CASSVADGRTVNTGELFF. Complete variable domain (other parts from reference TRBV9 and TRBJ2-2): DSGVTQTPKHLITATGQRVTLRCSPRSGDLSVYWYQQSLDQGLQFLIQYYNGEERAKGNILERFSAQQFPDLHSELNLSSLELGDSALYFCASSVADGRTVNTGELFFGEGSRLTVL.

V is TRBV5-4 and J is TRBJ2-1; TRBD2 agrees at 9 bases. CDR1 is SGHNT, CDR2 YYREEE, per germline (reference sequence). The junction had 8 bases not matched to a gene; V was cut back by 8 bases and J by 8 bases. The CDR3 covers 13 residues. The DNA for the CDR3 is TGTGCCAGTGCGGGGGGGCCTTTAGATGAGCAGTTCTTC. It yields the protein CASAGGPLDEQFF.

The CDR3 DNA follows: TGTGCCAGCAGCTTAAAGGGCTGGGGGCCCGGAAAACTGTTTTTT. Its translation: CASSLKGWGPGKLFF. The V call is TRBV7-9, the J call TRBJ1-4; a weak D match, TRBD1 (6 bases). CDR1 and CDR2 from the germline V gene are SEHNR and FQNEAQ (reference sequence). Between the trimmed V and J ends, which lost 2 bases and 10 bases, there was a span of 17 bases. The CDR3 runs to 15 residues. Complete variable domain (other parts from reference TRBV7-9 and TRBJ1-4): DTGVSQNPRHKITKRGQNVTFRCDPISEHNRLYWYRQTLGQGPEFLTYFQNEAQLEKSRLLSDRFSAERPKGSFSTLEIQRTEQGDSAMYLCASSLKGWGPGKLFFGSGTQLSVL.

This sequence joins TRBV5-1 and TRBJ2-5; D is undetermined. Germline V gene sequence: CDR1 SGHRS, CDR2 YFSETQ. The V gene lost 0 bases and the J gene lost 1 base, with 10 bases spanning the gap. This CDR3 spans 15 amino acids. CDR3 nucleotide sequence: TGCGCCAGCAGCTTGGACCTGGGGTCCCAAGAGACCCAGTACTTC. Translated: CASSLDLGSQETQYF. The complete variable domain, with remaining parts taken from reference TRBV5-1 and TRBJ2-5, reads KAGVTQTPRYLIKTRGQQVTLSCSPISGHRSVSWYQQTPGQGLQFLFEYFSETQRNKGNFPGRFSGRQFSNSRSEMNVSTLELGDSALYLCASSLDLGSQETQYFGPGTRLLVL.

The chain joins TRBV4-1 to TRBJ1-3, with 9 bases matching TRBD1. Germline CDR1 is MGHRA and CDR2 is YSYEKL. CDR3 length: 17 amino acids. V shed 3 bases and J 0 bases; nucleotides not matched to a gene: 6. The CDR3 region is CASSHDGQGISGNTIYF. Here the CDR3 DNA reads TGCGCCAGCAGCCACGATGGACAGGGGATCTCTGGAAACACCATATATTTT.

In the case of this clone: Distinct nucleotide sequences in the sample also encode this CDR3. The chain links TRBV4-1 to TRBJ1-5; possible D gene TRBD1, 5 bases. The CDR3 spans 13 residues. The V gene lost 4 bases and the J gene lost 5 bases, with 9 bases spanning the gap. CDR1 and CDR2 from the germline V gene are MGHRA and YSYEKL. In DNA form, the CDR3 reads TGCGCCAGCAGCCGGCAGGGTCATCAGCCCCAGCATTTT. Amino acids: CASSRQGHQPQHF.

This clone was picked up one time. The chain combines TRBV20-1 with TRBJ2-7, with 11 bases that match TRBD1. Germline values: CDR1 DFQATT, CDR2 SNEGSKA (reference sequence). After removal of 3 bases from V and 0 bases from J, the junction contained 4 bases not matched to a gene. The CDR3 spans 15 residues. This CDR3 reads CSASRTGGLSYEQYF. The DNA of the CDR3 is TGCAGTGCTAGTAGGACAGGGGGCCTCTCCTACGAGCAGTACTTC.

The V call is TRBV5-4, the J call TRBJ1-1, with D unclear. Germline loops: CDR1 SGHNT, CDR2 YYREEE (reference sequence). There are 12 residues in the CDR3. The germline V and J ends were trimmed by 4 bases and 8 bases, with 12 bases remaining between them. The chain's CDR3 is CASSTGPLEAFF. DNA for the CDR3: TGTGCCAGCAGCACCGGACCGTTAGAAGCTTTCTTT.

The CDR3 protein is CASSLRRATNNSPLHF. The CDR3 coding sequence is TGTGCCAGCAGCTTACGAAGGGCAACAAATAATTCACCCCTCCACTTT. This chain uses TRBV5-8 with TRBJ1-6; D uncertain. The V gene lost 2 bases and the J gene lost 5 bases, with 14 bases spanning the gap. Germline V CDR1 and CDR2: SGHTS, YDEGEE. This CDR3 has 16 residues.

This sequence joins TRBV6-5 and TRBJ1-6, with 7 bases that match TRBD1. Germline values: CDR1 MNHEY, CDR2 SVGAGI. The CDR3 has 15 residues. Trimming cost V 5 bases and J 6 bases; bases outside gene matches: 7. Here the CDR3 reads CASSLQGPANSPLHF. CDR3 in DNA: TGTGCCAGCAGTCTACAGGGGCCTGCTAATTCACCCCTCCACTTT.

The CDR3 reads CASSLAQDSNYNSPLHF. CDR3 in DNA: TGTGCCAGCAGCCTTGCCCAAGACTCTAACTATAATTCACCCCTCCACTTT. This chain connects TRBV5-6 to TRBJ1-6; D is unresolved. CDR1 and CDR2 from the germline V gene are SGHDT and YYEEEE. The length of the CDR3 is 17 residues. Trimming left V 4 bases short and J 3 bases short, with 17 bases between.

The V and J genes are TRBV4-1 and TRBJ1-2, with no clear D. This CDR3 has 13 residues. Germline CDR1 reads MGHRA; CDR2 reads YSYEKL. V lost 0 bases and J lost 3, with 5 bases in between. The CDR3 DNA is TGCGCCAGCAGCCAAGATACAGACTATGGCTACACCTTC. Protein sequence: CASSQDTDYGYTF.

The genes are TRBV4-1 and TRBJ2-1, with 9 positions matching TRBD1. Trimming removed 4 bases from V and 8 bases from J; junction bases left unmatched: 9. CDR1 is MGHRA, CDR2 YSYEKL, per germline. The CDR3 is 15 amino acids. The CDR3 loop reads CASSRSGTGFDEQFF. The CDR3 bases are TGCGCCAGCAGCCGGTCCGGGACAGGGTTCGATGAGCAGTTCTTC.

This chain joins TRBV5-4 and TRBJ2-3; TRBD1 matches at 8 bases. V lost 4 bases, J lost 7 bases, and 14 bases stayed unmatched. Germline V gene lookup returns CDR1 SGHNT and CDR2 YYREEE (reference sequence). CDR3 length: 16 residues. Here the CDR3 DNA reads TGTGCCAGCAGCACACCCAGTCAGGGGGCGGTGAATACGCAGTATTTT. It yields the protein CASSTPSQGAVNTQYF. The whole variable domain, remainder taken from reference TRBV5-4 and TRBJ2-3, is ETGVTQSPTHLIKTRGQQVTLRCSSQSGHNTVSWYQQALGQGPQFIFQYYREEENGRGNFPPRFSGLQFPNYSSELNVNALELDDSALYLCASSTPSQGAVNTQYFGPGTRLTVL.

The DNA for the CDR3 is TGTGCCACCAGTGATCCACACAGGGAGTTAAATGGCTACACCTTC. Translating it yields CATSDPHRELNGYTF. This chain connects TRBV24-1 to TRBJ1-2; weak D call: TRBD1 (6 bases). The CDR3 covers 15 residues. CDR1 KGHDR and CDR2 SFDVKD come from the germline V gene. The germline V and J ends were trimmed by 3 bases and 6 bases, with 16 bases remaining between them.

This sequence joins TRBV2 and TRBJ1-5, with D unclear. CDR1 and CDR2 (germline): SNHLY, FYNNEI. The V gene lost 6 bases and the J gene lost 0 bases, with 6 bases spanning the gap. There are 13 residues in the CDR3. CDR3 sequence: CASRADSNQPQHF. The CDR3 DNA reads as TGTGCCAGCAGGGCAGATAGCAATCAGCCCCAGCATTTT.

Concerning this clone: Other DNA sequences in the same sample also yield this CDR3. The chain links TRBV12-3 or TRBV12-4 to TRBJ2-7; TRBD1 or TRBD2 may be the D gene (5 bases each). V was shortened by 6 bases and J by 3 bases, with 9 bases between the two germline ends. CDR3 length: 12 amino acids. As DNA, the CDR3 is TGTGCCAGCAGGAGGGACGGCTACGAGCAGTACTTC. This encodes CASRRDGYEQYF.

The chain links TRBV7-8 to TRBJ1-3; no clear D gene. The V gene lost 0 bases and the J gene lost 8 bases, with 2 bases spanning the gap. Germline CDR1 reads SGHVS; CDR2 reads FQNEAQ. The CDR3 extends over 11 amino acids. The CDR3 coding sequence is TGTGCCAGCAGCTTAGCGGACACCATATATTTT. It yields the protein CASSLADTIYF.